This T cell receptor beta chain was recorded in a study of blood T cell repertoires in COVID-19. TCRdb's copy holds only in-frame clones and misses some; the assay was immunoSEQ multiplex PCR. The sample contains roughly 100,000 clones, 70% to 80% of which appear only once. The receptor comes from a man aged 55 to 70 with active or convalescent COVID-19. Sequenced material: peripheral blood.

In nucleotides, the CDR3 is TGCGCCAGCAGTGATCGGCAGGGGGTTGGCACTGAAGCTTTCTTT. Translated: CASSDRQGVGTEAFF. The J gene is TRBJ1-1, the V gene TRBV10-1; 7 bases match TRBD1. Germline CDR1 reads WNHNN; CDR2 reads SYGVQD (reference sequence). The trim removed 3 bases at V and 4 bases at J, leaving 8 bases unmatched. This CDR3 has 15 residues.